This is a list of T cell receptor beta chains from one sample in a study of beta chain features in type 1 diabetes. TCRdb's table, derived via immunoSEQ multiplex PCR, lists solely in-frame clones and lacks some. Among some 330,000 clones listed, around 12% were seen once. Source material: naive CD4+ T cells from blood. The receptor source for this set is a young woman with type 1 diabetes. Each CDR3 is given with its conserved first and last residue. The D gene is left open where the match is weak. The size entry is marked missing in some rows and otherwise reads once, few, many or a size class.

size: NA; D: TRBD2; V: TRBV5-1; J: TRBJ2-3; DNA: TGCGCCAGCAGCTCTACCGGGACTAGCGGCCCCACAGATACGCAGTATTTT; CDR3: CASSSTGTSGPTDTQYF
size: few; D: TRBD1; V: TRBV25-1; J: TRBJ2-1; DNA: TGTGCCAGCAGTGACCCCACAGGGGGCCTCCTCAATGAGCAGTTCTTC; CDR3: CASSDPTGGLLNEQFF
size: NA; D: NA; V: TRBV20-1; J: TRBJ2-7; DNA: TGCAGTGCTTACCGGGACACCCAGTACTTC; CDR3: CSAYRDTQYF
size: NA; D: NA; V: TRBV28; J: TRBJ2-2; DNA: TGTGCCAGCAGTTTATCTTCCAGGCACACCGGGGAGCTGTTTTTT; CDR3: CASSLSSRHTGELFF
size: NA; D: TRBD2; V: TRBV4-3; J: TRBJ2-3; DNA: TGCGCCAGCAGCCAAGCCGCGGGAGGGTGGTCAGATACGCAGTATTTT; CDR3: CASSQAAGGWSDTQYF
size: few; D: NA; V: TRBV6-5; J: TRBJ2-1; DNA: TGTGCCAGCAGTTACGGAGCGCGTAGCTCCTACAATGAGCAGTTCTTC; CDR3: CASSYGARSSYNEQFF
size: NA; D: NA; V: TRBV14; J: TRBJ1-2; DNA: TGTGCCAGCAGTCAGGCGAACTATGGCTACACCTTC; CDR3: CASSQANYGYTF
size: NA; D: TRBD1; V: TRBV7-2; J: TRBJ2-4; DNA: TGTGCCAGCAGCTTAGAGAGGGACAGGGACATTCAGTACTTC; CDR3: CASSLERDRDIQYF
size: NA; D: NA; V: TRBV5-1; J: TRBJ2-7; DNA: TGCGCCAGCAGCTCGGGCCTCGTAGGGACAGAGCAGTACTTC; CDR3: CASSSGLVGTEQYF
size: NA; D: NA; V: TRBV15; J: TRBJ2-2; DNA: TGTGCCACCAGCAGAGATCGCCTAGCTCACACCGGGGAGCTGTTTTTT; CDR3: CATSRDRLAHTGELFF
size: few; D: TRBD1; V: TRBV5-4; J: TRBJ1-1; DNA: TGTGCCAGCAGCTTGACAGGGGGGAACACTGAAGCTTTCTTT; CDR3: CASSLTGGNTEAFF
size: few; D: NA; V: TRBV5-4; J: TRBJ1-1; DNA: TGTGCCAGCAGCTCGGCCAGGAGGGGGAACACTGAAGCTTTCTTT; CDR3: CASSSARRGNTEAFF
size: few; D: NA; V: TRBV27; J: TRBJ1-3; DNA: TGTGCCAGCAGGTCAGGGTTTACGGGAAACACCATATATTTT; CDR3: CASRSGFTGNTIYF
size: NA; D: TRBD2; V: TRBV4-1; J: TRBJ2-7; DNA: TGCGCCAGCAGCCTTTCTCTTAGCGGGGGCTACGAGCAGTACTTC; CDR3: CASSLSLSGGYEQYF
size: NA; D: TRBD2; V: TRBV4-3; J: TRBJ2-1; DNA: TGCGCCAGCAGCCAAGGGATCCCTAGCGGGGGGTTACCCTACAATGAGCAGTTCTTC; CDR3: CASSQGIPSGGLPYNEQFF
size: NA; D: NA; V: TRBV29-1; J: TRBJ1-2; DNA: TGCAGCGTTTCCTCAGGGATAGCTAACTATGGCTACACCTTC; CDR3: CSVSSGIANYGYTF
size: NA; D: NA; V: TRBV6-4; J: TRBJ2-3; DNA: TGTGCCAGCAGTAGGGGCTACCTAACAGATACGCAGTATTTT; CDR3: CASSRGYLTDTQYF
size: few; D: TRBD1; V: TRBV5-5; J: TRBJ2-6; DNA: TGTGCCAGCACCCAGGGGGCCACGGGTAGGGCCAACGTCCTGACTTTC; CDR3: CASTQGATGRANVLTF
size: NA; D: NA; V: TRBV4-3; J: TRBJ2-7; DNA: TGCGCCAGCAGCCAGACCTTGGGGGGTGCCTACGAGCAGTACTTC; CDR3: CASSQTLGGAYEQYF
size: NA; D: TRBD1; V: TRBV5-1; J: TRBJ2-3; DNA: TGCGCCAGCAGCTTGGAGACAGGGGCAGATACGCAGTATTTT; CDR3: CASSLETGADTQYF
size: once; D: TRBD2; V: TRBV7-9; J: TRBJ2-3; DNA: TGTGCCAGCAGCGCCCGACAGCGGGGAGGGACAGATACGCAGTATTTT; CDR3: CASSARQRGGTDTQYF
size: few; D: TRBD2; V: TRBV2; J: TRBJ2-1; DNA: TGTGCCATAACGCTGGGCGGGGGATCCTACAATGAGCAGTTCTTC; CDR3: CAITLGGGSYNEQFF
size: few; D: NA; V: TRBV28; J: TRBJ2-3; DNA: TGTGCCAGCAGTTTAGTGCGGGATTATGCAGATACGCAGTATTTT; CDR3: CASSLVRDYADTQYF
size: few; D: TRBD1; V: TRBV11-2; J: TRBJ2-7; DNA: TGTGCCAGCAGCTTAGTCAGAGACAGGGAAGGCTTTCGGGAGCAGTACTTC; CDR3: CASSLVRDREGFREQYF
size: NA; D: NA; V: TRBV7-9; J: TRBJ2-5; DNA: TGTGCCAGCAGCGGCCGGGACACAATAATCGGGGAGACCCAGTACTTC; CDR3: CASSGRDTIIGETQYF
size: NA; D: TRBD1; V: TRBV28; J: TRBJ2-6; DNA: TGTGCCAGCAGTTGGACAGGGGATCTCTCTGGGGCCAACGTCCTGACTTTC; CDR3: CASSWTGDLSGANVLTF
size: NA; D: NA; V: TRBV5-6; J: TRBJ2-3; DNA: TGTGCCAGCAGCTTGCGGGTAGCCAACACAGATACGCAGTATTTT; CDR3: CASSLRVANTDTQYF
size: few; D: NA; V: TRBV6-6; J: TRBJ2-3; DNA: TGTGCCAGCAGTTACGAGCTAAGCACAGATACGCAGTATTTT; CDR3: CASSYELSTDTQYF
size: NA; D: NA; V: TRBV11-3; J: TRBJ2-1; DNA: TGTGCCAGCAGCTTAGGGAGGGCCAAGGATGAGCAGTTCTTC; CDR3: CASSLGRAKDEQFF
size: few; D: NA; V: TRBV4-3; J: TRBJ2-6; DNA: TGCGCCAGCAGCCAACCGGGGGTTACTGGCTCTGGGGCCAACGTCCTGACTTTC; CDR3: CASSQPGVTGSGANVLTF
size: NA; D: NA; V: TRBV4-3; J: TRBJ2-3; DNA: TGCGCCAGCAGCCAAGAACCAGCGGGCATCACAGATACGCAGTATTTT; CDR3: CASSQEPAGITDTQYF
size: NA; D: TRBD1; V: TRBV7-2; J: TRBJ1-1; DNA: TGTGCCAGCAGCTTGCAGGGGGTTGGCACTGAAGCTTTCTTT; CDR3: CASSLQGVGTEAFF
size: few; D: NA; V: TRBV7-9; J: TRBJ1-1; DNA: TGTGCCAGCAGCTTAGAACGCGTACGCTCCGTTGAAGCTTTCTTT; CDR3: CASSLERVRSVEAFF
size: few; D: TRBD1; V: TRBV5-4; J: TRBJ1-2; DNA: TGTGCCAGCAGCCCCCCGGACAGGGAGTCCAGCGGCTACACCTTC; CDR3: CASSPPDRESSGYTF
size: NA; D: TRBD2; V: TRBV28; J: TRBJ2-7; DNA: TGTGCCAGCAGCCGAGGGGGGACTAGCTCCTACGAGCAGTACTTC; CDR3: CASSRGGTSSYEQYF
size: NA; D: TRBD1; V: TRBV10-2; J: TRBJ2-5; DNA: TGCGCCAGCCTGGGACAGGACGAAGAGACCCAGTACTTC; CDR3: CASLGQDEETQYF
size: few; D: TRBD1; V: TRBV29-1; J: TRBJ2-3; DNA: TGCAGCGTTGTTGTAGCTCTACAGAGAGGGACAGGGGTCGATACGCAGTATTTT; CDR3: CSVVVALQRGTGVDTQYF
size: NA; D: NA; V: TRBV5-6; J: TRBJ1-2; DNA: TGTGCCAGCAGCTTGTGGCAGGGAGGCTACACCTTC; CDR3: CASSLWQGGYTF
size: few; D: TRBD2; V: TRBV29-1; J: TRBJ2-5; DNA: TGCAGCTACATACGGGGGGGGCAAGAGACCCAGTACTTC; CDR3: CSYIRGGQETQYF
size: NA; D: TRBD1; V: TRBV5-4; J: TRBJ2-5; DNA: TGTGCCAGCAGCGCTTACAGGGGACGAGCCACGGAGACCCAGTACTTC; CDR3: CASSAYRGRATETQYF
size: NA; D: NA; V: TRBV1; J: TRBJ2-1; DNA: TGCACCAGGGCCATCACCGACAATGAGCAGTTCTTC; CDR3: CTRAITDNEQFF
size: NA; D: TRBD1; V: TRBV6-6; J: TRBJ2-7; DNA: TGTGCCACAGCGGACAGGGGGAGAAGGGACTACGAGCAGTACTTC; CDR3: CATADRGRRDYEQYF
size: NA; D: NA; V: TRBV20-1; J: TRBJ2-7; DNA: TGCAGTGCTAGTCGAGAGGCCGAGCAGTACTTC; CDR3: CSASREAEQYF
size: NA; D: NA; V: TRBV25-1; J: TRBJ1-1; DNA: TGTGCCAGCAGTGAACCCGGAGCAGGGGACACTGAAGCTTTCTTT; CDR3: CASSEPGAGDTEAFF
size: NA; D: NA; V: TRBV18; J: TRBJ1-2; DNA: TGTGCCAGCTCACCGGGTTTAGAATCGGCGGGGGGCTACACCTTC; CDR3: CASSPGLESAGGYTF
size: few; D: TRBD1; V: TRBV9; J: TRBJ1-1; DNA: TGTGCCAGCAGCTACTCAGGGGGGACTGAAGCTTTCTTT; CDR3: CASSYSGGTEAFF
size: few; D: NA; V: TRBV28; J: TRBJ1-2; DNA: TGTGCCAGCAGCCCCCCGGCCGGGAGGGGCTACACCTTC; CDR3: CASSPPAGRGYTF
size: few; D: NA; V: TRBV9; J: TRBJ1-5; DNA: TGTGCCAGCAGCCACAATTCTGGTCAGCCCCAGCATTTT; CDR3: CASSHNSGQPQHF
size: NA; D: NA; V: TRBV11-3; J: TRBJ2-7; DNA: TGTGCCAGCAGCTTCGGAGGACAGCACTACGAGCAGTACTTC; CDR3: CASSFGGQHYEQYF
size: few; D: NA; V: TRBV5-1; J: TRBJ2-1; DNA: TGCGCCAGCAGCTTGGGTTCTACCTACAATGAGCAGTTCTTC; CDR3: CASSLGSTYNEQFF
size: few; D: NA; V: TRBV21-1; J: TRBJ1-2; DNA: TGTGCAGAGGACAGGGCTTGCTATGGCTACACCTTC; CDR3: CAEDRACYGYTF
size: NA; D: TRBD1; V: TRBV19; J: TRBJ1-2; DNA: TGTGCCACAAACAGGGACAGTAACTATGGCTACACCTTC; CDR3: CATNRDSNYGYTF
size: NA; D: TRBD2; V: TRBV28; J: TRBJ2-3; DNA: TGTGCCAGCAGTGGGCGGGAGAGTGACGTGGATACGCAGTATTTT; CDR3: CASSGRESDVDTQYF
size: NA; D: TRBD1; V: TRBV18; J: TRBJ2-2; DNA: TGTGCCAGCTCGCCCGGGACAGGCGCCACCGGGGAGCTGTTTTTT; CDR3: CASSPGTGATGELFF
size: NA; D: NA; V: TRBV7-9; J: TRBJ2-3; DNA: TGTGCCAGCAGCCACAGTAGCACAGATACGCAGTATTTT; CDR3: CASSHSSTDTQYF